The T cell receptor (beta chain) under discussion was sequenced for a study of blood T cell repertoires in COVID-19. Study information: Material from acute and convalescent COVID-19 was sourced from the United States, Italy and Spain. Sources were T cells, B-cell-depleted T cells, or PBMCs; the material itself was cDNA or gDNA.

Using immunoSEQ multiplex PCR, the repertoire was profiled, and TCRdb retains in-frame clones only, with some absent. This sample yields about 200,000 clones, of which 82% are seen a single time; over 14% belongs to the top ten. Germline lookup yields CDR1 LNHNV and CDR2 YYDKDF (reference sequence). V trimming: 3 bases; J trimming: 4 bases; junction bases outside the gene matches: 8. This CDR3 has 15 residues. V and J are TRBV15 and TRBJ2-5; 7 nucleotides line up with TRBD2. The TCR was taken from a middle-aged man who had recovered from COVID-19. Specimen: PBMCs or T cells enriched from blood (not recorded which). The CDR3 sequence: CATSSGGGAGETQYF. The CDR3 DNA is TGTGCCACCAGCAGTGGGGGAGGGGCGGGAGAGACCCAGTACTTC.